This T cell receptor beta chain was retrieved from a study of technical replicates of blood from several donors. The length of the CDR3 is 16 residues. Germline V lookup: CDR1 SGHTA, CDR2 FQGNSA. V shed 0 bases and J shed 4 bases, with 12 bases lying between them. Using immunoSEQ multiplex PCR, the repertoire was profiled, and TCRdb retains in-frame clones only, with some absent. The sample comprises 75,000 to 100,000 clones, approximately 96% of which are singletons, and roughly 0.22% rests with the top ten. This rearrangement joins TRBV7-2 to TRBJ1-4; weak D call: TRBD1 (6 bases). Specimen: T cells isolated from PBMCs. The TCR comes from a human donor in good health. The CDR3 here is CASSLALGRGNEKLFF. The CDR3 nucleotides read TGTGCCAGCAGCTTAGCTCTAGGCAGGGGTAATGAAAAACTGTTTTTT.